This TCR beta chain was recovered during a study of radiotherapy plus CTLA-4 blockade in lung cancer. Libraries were prepared by immunoSEQ multiplex PCR; TCRdb keeps only in-frame clonotypes and omits some of them. The sample lists 70,000 to 90,000 clones; about four fifths were seen once. Trimming removed 5 bases from V and 5 bases from J, with 19 bases in between. In germline, CDR1 is MDHEN, CDR2 SYDVKM. This CDR3 region has 16 residues. Focal radiation with ipilimumab CTLA-4 blockade was given to patients with chemo-refractory metastatic non-small-cell lung cancer. The receptor's source is a human donor with non-small cell lung cancer who had stable disease on radiotherapy plus ipilimumab. This chain uses TRBV28 with TRBJ1-5; D ambiguous. The sequencing here drew on peripheral blood, taken from a patient treated with radiotherapy plus ipilimumab. CDR3 amino acids: CASSVIGPPADQPQHF. CDR3 DNA sequence: TGTGCCAGCAGTGTAATTGGACCGCCAGCGGATCAGCCCCAGCATTTT.